Presented here are 15 T cell receptor beta chains from one specimen sequenced in a study of blood T cell repertoires in COVID-19. Method: immunoSEQ multiplex PCR; TCRdb's copy keeps in-frame clones and lacks some. The sample has roughly 60,000 clones, approximately 86% seen once; the top ten hold around 7.7%. What was sequenced was peripheral blood. These receptors were collected from a human donor with active COVID-19. The donor label of this sample is uncertain.

J is TRBJ2-7 and V is TRBV18; tentatively, D is TRBD2 (5 bases). Germline V gives CDR1 KGHSH, CDR2 LQKENI. Trimming stripped 2 bases from V and 5 bases from J, with 10 bases between. The CDR3 totals 13 residues. Here the CDR3 DNA reads TGTGCCAGCTCACCAAGACTAAGAAACGAGCAGTACTTC. Its protein is CASSPRLRNEQYF.

J is TRBJ1-5 and V is TRBV5-1; D not certain. CDR1 and CDR2 from the germline V gene are SGHRS and YFSETQ. V dropped 0 bases and J dropped 1 base, with 5 bases sitting between them. This CDR3 region has 14 residues. The CDR3 reads CASSLGESNQPQHF. The DNA for the CDR3 is TGCGCCAGCAGCTTGGGTGAGAGCAATCAGCCCCAGCATTTT.

The chain uses TRBV2 and TRBJ1-5, with a possible D match to TRBD1 (5 bases). V lost 7 bases and J lost 1, with 14 bases in between. The CDR3 consists of 15 residues. CDR1 is SNHLY and CDR2 is FYNNEI in the germline V gene. CDR3 DNA: TGTGCCAGCACTACAGGCCTTGGAAGCAATCAGCCCCAGCATTTT. Its protein is CASTTGLGSNQPQHF.

The chain is built from TRBV18 and TRBJ2-3, with D unclear. Germline CDR1 and CDR2: KGHSH and LQKENI. V lost 5 bases to trimming and J lost 0 bases, with 6 bases between them. The CDR3 has 13 residues. DNA for the CDR3: TGTGCCAGCTCAACGACTAGCACAGATACGCAGTATTTT. Its translation is CASSTTSTDTQYF.

This chain connects TRBV9 to TRBJ2-7; a weak D match, TRBD2 (6 bases). The CDR3 contains 13 residues. V lost 4 bases, J lost 3 bases, and 11 bases lay in between. The germline V gene encodes CDR1 SGDLS and CDR2 YYNGEE. The CDR3 protein is CASSKGLNYEQYF. CDR3 sequence (DNA): TGTGCCAGCAGCAAGGGACTTAACTACGAGCAGTACTTC.

The chain carries TRBV2 and TRBJ1-6; TRBD1 agrees at 8 bases. The junction had 5 bases not matched to a gene; V was cut back by 6 bases and J by 7 bases. The CDR3 is 14 residues long. CDR1 and CDR2 (germline): SNHLY, FYNNEI. The chain's CDR3 is CASSGTGQNSPLHF. The CDR3 coding sequence is TGTGCCAGCAGCGGGACAGGTCAAAATTCACCCCTCCACTTT.

The chain is built from TRBV19 and TRBJ1-4, with D possibly being TRBD1 (6 bases). Germline V gives CDR1 LNHDA, CDR2 SQIVND (reference sequence). The CDR3 loop spans 14 amino acids. Trimming cost V 3 bases and J 5 bases, with 10 bases left between them. The CDR3 DNA reads TGTGCCAGTAGTATGGGGGGGCTGAATGAAAAACTGTTTTTT. This translates into CASSMGGLNEKLFF.

This chain links TRBV3-1 (or the pseudogene TRBV3-2) with TRBJ2-5; 10 bases are a match to TRBD2. This CDR3 contains 17 residues. CDR1 LGHDT and CDR2 YNNKEL come from the germline V gene (reference sequence). The junction had 9 bases not matched to a gene; V was cut back by 0 bases and J by 5 bases. The CDR3 DNA follows: TGTGCCAGCAGCCAAGAGCGGACTAGCGGCTCGGGGGAGACCCAGTACTTC. It translates to CASSQERTSGSGETQYF.

This clone turned up a few times. The chain links TRBV7-8 to TRBJ2-7; TRBD2 aligns across 7 bases. Germline V lookup: CDR1 SGHVS, CDR2 FQNEAQ. The CDR3 extends over 14 amino acids. J lost 7 bases, V lost 7 bases, and 13 bases had no gene match. This CDR3 reads CASMSGPGGGEQYF. In DNA, the CDR3 is TGTGCCAGCATGTCGGGACCGGGCGGGGGAGAGCAGTACTTC.

The V and J genes are TRBV7-9 and TRBJ2-7, with TRBD1 matching 7 bases. The length of the CDR3 is 15 residues. V gave up 5 bases and J gave up 3 bases; unmatched junction bases: 10. Per germline, CDR1 SEHNR and CDR2 FQNEAQ (reference sequence). In DNA, the CDR3 is TGTGCCAGCAGCCAAGACAGGGAAGTGGGCTACGAGCAGTACTTC. It specifies CASSQDREVGYEQYF.

This rearrangement joins TRBV30 to TRBJ2-7, with D hard to call. Germline CDR1 GTSNPN, CDR2 SVGIG (reference sequence). V was trimmed by 7 bases and J by 6 bases, leaving 16 bases between them. This CDR3 has 12 residues. The CDR3 DNA follows: TGTGCCTCCTCTTCGGGTGGTTTCGAGCAGTACTTC. Translating it yields CASSSGGFEQYF.

The gene calls are TRBV10-3 and TRBJ2-1, with 10 bases lining up with TRBD1. This CDR3 has 16 amino acids. Germline V CDR1 and CDR2: ENHRY, SYGVKD. After removal of 2 bases from V and 3 bases from J, the junction contained 4 bases not matched to a gene. For the CDR3, the DNA is TGTGCCATCAGTGAGGGGACAGGGGTGGACTACAATGAGCAGTTCTTC. Its protein product is CAISEGTGVDYNEQFF.

The chain links TRBV7-9 to TRBJ2-1; 7 bases are a match to TRBD1. In germline, CDR1 is SEHNR, CDR2 FQNEAQ (reference sequence). V trimming: 4 bases; J trimming: 9 bases; junction bases outside the gene matches: 9. The CDR3 covers 14 residues. The CDR3 here is CASSYRQGGGEQFF. The CDR3 DNA is TGTGCCAGCAGCTATAGACAGGGTGGCGGTGAGCAGTTCTTC.

The CDR3 nucleotides are TGTGCCAGCAGCGTAGAGGCGGGAGGGAGCTACGAGCAGTACTTC. As protein: CASSVEAGGSYEQYF. The chain combines TRBV9 with TRBJ2-7; 9 positions match TRBD2. Per the germline V gene, CDR1 is SGDLS and CDR2 is YYNGEE. Trimming at V came to 0 bases and at J to 3 bases, leaving 4 bases not matched to a gene. The CDR3 loop spans 15 amino acids.

This chain links TRBV11-3 with TRBJ2-5, with TRBD2 as a possible D gene (5 bases). The germline gives CDR1 SGHNT, CDR2 YENEEA. V was trimmed by 1 base and J by 0 bases, leaving 15 bases between them. The CDR3 totals 17 residues. Here the CDR3 DNA reads TGTGCCAGCAGCTTAGGCGTTACTAGAGATCACCAAGAGACCCAGTACTTC. It yields the protein CASSLGVTRDHQETQYF.